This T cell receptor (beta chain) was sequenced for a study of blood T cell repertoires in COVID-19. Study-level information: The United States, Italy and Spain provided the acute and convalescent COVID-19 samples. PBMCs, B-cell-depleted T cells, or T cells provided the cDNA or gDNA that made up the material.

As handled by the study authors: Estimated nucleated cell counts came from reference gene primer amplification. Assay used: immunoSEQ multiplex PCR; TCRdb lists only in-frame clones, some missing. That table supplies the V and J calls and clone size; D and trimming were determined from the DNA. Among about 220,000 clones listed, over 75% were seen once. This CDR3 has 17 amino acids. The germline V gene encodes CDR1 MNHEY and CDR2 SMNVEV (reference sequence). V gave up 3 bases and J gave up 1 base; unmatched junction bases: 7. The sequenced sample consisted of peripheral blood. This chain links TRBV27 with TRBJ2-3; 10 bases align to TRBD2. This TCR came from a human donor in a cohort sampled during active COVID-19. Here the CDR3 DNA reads TGTGCCAGCAGTTTCCGACCCGGGACTAGCGGCACAGATACGCAGTATTTT. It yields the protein CASSFRPGTSGTDTQYF.